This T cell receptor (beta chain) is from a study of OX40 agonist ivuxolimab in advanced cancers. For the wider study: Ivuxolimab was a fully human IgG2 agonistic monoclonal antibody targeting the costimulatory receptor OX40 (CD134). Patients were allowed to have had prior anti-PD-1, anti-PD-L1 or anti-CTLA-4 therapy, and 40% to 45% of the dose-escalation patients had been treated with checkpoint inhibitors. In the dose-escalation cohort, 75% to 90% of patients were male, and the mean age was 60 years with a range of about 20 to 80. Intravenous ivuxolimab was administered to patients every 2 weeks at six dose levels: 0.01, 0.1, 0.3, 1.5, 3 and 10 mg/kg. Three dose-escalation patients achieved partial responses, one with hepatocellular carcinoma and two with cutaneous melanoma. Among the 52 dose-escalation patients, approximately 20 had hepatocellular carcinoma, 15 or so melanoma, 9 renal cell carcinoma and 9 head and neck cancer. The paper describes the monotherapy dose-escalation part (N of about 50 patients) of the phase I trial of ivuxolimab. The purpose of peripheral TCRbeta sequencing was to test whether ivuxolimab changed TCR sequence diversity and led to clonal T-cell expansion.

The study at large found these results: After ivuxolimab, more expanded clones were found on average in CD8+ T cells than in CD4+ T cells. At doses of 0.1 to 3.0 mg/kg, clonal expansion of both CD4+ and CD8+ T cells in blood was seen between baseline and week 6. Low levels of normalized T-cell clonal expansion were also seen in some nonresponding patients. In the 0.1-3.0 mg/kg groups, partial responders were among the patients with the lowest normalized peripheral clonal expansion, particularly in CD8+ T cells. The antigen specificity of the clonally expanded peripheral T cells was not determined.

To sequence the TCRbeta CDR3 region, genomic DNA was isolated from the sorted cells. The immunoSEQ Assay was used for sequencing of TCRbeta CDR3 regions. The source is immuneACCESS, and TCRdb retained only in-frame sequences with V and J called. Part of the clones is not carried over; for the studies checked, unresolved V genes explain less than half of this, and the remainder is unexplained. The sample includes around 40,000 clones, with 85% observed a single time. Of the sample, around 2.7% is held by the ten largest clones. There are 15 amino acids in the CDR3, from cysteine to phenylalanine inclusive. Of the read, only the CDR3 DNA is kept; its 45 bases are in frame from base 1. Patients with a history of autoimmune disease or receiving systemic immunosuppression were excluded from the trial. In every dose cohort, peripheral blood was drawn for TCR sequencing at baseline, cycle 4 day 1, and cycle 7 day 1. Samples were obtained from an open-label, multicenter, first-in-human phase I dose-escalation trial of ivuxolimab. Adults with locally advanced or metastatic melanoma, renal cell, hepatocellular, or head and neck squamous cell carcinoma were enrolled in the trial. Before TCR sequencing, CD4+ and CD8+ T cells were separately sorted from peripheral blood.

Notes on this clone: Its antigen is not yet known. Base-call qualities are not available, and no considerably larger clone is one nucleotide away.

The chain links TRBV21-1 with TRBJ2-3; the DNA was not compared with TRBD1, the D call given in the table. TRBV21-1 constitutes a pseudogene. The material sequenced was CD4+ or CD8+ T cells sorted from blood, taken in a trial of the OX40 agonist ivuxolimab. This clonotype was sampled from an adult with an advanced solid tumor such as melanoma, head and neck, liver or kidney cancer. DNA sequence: TGTGCCAGCAGCAAAGCCGTGGTAAGACAAGATACGCAGTATTTT. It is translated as CASSKAVVRQDTQYF.